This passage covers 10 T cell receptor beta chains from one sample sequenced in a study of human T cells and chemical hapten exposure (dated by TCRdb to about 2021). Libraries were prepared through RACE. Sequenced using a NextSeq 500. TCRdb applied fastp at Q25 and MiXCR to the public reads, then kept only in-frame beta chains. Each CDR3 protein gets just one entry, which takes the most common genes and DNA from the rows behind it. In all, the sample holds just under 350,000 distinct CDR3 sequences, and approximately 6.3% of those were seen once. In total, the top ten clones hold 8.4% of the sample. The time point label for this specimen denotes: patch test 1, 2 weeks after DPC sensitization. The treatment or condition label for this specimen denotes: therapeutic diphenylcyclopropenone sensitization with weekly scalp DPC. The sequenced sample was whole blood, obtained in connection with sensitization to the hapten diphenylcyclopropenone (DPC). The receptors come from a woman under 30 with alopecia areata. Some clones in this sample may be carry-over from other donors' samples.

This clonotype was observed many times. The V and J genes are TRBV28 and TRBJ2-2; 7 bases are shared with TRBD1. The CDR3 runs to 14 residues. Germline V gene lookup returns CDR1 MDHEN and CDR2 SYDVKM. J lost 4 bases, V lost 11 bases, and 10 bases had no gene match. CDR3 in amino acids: CAARKGAGTGELFF. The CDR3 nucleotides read TGTGCCGCACGGAAGGGGGCAGGCACCGGGGAGCTGTTTTTT.

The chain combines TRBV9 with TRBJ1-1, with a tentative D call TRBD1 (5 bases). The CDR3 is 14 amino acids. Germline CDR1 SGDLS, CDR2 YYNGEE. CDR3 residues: CVGQRRVYDTEAFF. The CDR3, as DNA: TGTGTCGGACAACGGAGGGTATATGACACTGAAGCTTTCTTT.

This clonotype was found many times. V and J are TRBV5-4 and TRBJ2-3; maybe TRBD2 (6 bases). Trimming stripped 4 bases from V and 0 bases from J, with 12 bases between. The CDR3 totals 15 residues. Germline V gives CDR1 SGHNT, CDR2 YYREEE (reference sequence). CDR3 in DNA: TGTGCCAGCAGCCCAGTGACTAGGAGCACAGATACGCAGTATTTT. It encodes CASSPVTRSTDTQYF.

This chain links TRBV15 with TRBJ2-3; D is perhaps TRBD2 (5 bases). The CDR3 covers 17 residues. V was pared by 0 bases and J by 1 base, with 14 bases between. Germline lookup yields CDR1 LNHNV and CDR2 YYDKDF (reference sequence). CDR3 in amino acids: CATSRERGPLGTDTQYF. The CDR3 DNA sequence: TGTGCCACCAGCAGAGAACGCGGGCCGCTTGGCACAGATACGCAGTATTTT.

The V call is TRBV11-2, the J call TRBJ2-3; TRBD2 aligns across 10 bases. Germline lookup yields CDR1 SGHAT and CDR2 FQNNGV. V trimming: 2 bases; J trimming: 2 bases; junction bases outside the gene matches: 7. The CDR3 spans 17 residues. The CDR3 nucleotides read TGTGCCAGCAGCTTAACAGCGGGGGGGGGCCCCACAGATACGCAGTATTTT. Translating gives CASSLTAGGGPTDTQYF.

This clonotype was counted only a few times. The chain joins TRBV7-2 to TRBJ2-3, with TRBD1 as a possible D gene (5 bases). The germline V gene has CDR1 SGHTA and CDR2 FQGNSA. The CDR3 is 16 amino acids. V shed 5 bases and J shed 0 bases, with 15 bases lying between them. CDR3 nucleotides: TGTGCCAGCAGCCAGCAGGGCTCCTCTAGCACAGATACGCAGTATTTT. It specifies CASSQQGSSSTDTQYF.

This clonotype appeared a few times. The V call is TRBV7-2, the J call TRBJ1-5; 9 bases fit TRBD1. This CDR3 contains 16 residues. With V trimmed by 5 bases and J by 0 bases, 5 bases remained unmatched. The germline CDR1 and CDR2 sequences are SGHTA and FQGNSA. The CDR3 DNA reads TGTGCCAGCAGCGTACAGGGGGCGGATAGCAATCAGCCCCAGCATTTT. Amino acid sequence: CASSVQGADSNQPQHF.

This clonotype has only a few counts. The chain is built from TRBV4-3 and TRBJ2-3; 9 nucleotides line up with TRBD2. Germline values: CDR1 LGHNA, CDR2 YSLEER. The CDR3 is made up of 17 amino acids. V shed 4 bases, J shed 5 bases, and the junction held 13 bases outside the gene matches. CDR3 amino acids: CASSPKGGAGGQDTQYF. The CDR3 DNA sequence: TGCGCCAGCAGCCCTAAGGGAGGAGCGGGGGGTCAAGATACGCAGTATTTT.

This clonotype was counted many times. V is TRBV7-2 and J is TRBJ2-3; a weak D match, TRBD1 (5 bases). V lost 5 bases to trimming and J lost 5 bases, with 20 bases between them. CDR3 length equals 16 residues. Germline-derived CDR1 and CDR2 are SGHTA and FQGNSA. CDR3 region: CASSRYRGTQGDTQYF. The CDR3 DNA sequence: TGTGCCAGCAGCCGATATAGGGGAACCCAGGGAGATACGCAGTATTTT.

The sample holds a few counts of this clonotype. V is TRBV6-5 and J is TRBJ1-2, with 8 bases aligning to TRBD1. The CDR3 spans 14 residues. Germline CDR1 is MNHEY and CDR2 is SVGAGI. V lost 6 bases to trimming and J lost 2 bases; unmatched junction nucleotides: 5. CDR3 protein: CASSRDRRNYGYTF. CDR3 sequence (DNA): TGTGCCAGCAGCCGGGACAGGCGGAACTATGGCTACACCTTC.